One and the same sample provided the 14 T cell receptor beta chains below, sequenced in a study of CD8 T cells in ankylosing spondylitis. MiXCR was run by TCRdb on the 5' RACE reads, yielding one entry per CDR3 protein. The data contain under 300,000 distinct CDR3 sequences, over 9.5% of them singletons. Sequencing was performed on blood, either unsorted or a sorted T cell fraction (not recorded which). The receptors derive from a male donor with ankylosing spondylitis or in good health (not recorded which).

This clonotype has at least ten counts. V usage is TRBV7-9 and J usage is TRBJ2-7; either TRBD1 or TRBD2 may supply D (6 bases each). This CDR3 comprises 14 residues. The germline V gene has CDR1 SEHNR and CDR2 FQNEAQ (reference sequence). V was cut by 1 base and J by 5 bases, with 12 bases left in between. This CDR3 is CASSLERGEDEQYF. The CDR3, as DNA: TGTGCCAGCAGCTTAGAAAGGGGGGAGGACGAGCAGTACTTC.

This clonotype was detected ten times or more. The chain has TRBV15 and TRBJ1-2; a possible D gene is TRBD1 (5 bases). The CDR3 extends over 14 amino acids. Between the trimmed V and J ends, which lost 1 base and 2 bases, there was a span of 8 bases. CDR1 and CDR2 from the germline V gene are LNHNV and YYDKDF (reference sequence). The CDR3 region is CATSRGTLNYGYTF. The CDR3 DNA is TGTGCCACCAGCAGAGGGACACTGAACTATGGCTACACCTTC.

This clonotype was detected ten times or more. The V call is TRBV29-1, the J call TRBJ1-1, with TRBD1 as a possible D gene (5 bases). The germline V and J ends were trimmed by 7 bases and 5 bases, with 17 bases remaining between them. The germline V gene encodes CDR1 SQVTM and CDR2 ANQGSEA. The CDR3 is 13 residues long. DNA of the CDR3: TGCAGCGCTCGCTCCGGGGGGAAGACTGAAGCTTTCTTT. Its translation is CSARSGGKTEAFF.

This clonotype was detected ten times or more. The rearrangement uses TRBV9 and TRBJ2-3, with no clear D. CDR3 length equals 14 residues. Germline CDR1 and CDR2: SGDLS and YYNGEE. V was cut by 4 bases and J by 2 bases, with 11 bases left in between. In DNA form, the CDR3 reads TGTGCCAGCAGCCTCGACCGGGTCACAGATACGCAGTATTTT. This translates into CASSLDRVTDTQYF.

In its sample, this clonotype was seen many times. CDR3: CATRPYMEAFF. Written as DNA, the CDR3 is TGTGCCACCAGGCCCTACATGGAAGCTTTCTTT. The gene calls are TRBV24-1 and TRBJ1-1, with D uncertain. CDR3 length: 11 amino acids. Germline CDR1 reads KGHDR; CDR2 reads SFDVKD. Trimming pared 7 bases from V and 8 bases from J, leaving 10 bases between.

In the case of this clonotype: This may arise from a read error, as a much more abundant clone is one base away. This chain links TRBV7-2 with TRBJ1-6; the D gene is possibly TRBD1 (5 bases). The germline V gene has CDR1 SGHTA and CDR2 FQGNSA. The ends were cut back, 4 bases at V and 6 bases at J, with 16 bases in the middle. This CDR3 spans 16 amino acids. The CDR3 nucleotides are TGTGCCAGCAGCTCTCCTGAGGGACTTTTTAATTCACCCCTCCACTTT. This encodes CASSSPEGLFNSPLHF.

This clonotype was counted at least ten times. This rearrangement joins TRBV5-1 to TRBJ1-5; TRBD1 aligns across 7 bases. Germline values: CDR1 SGHRS, CDR2 YFSETQ. V shed 4 bases, J shed 5 bases, and the junction held 6 bases outside the gene matches. The CDR3 is 14 amino acids. This chain's CDR3 is CASSPTGRDQPQHF. The CDR3 DNA sequence: TGCGCCAGCAGCCCGACAGGGCGGGATCAGCCCCAGCATTTT. Full variable domain (outside the CDR3, taken from reference TRBV5-1 and TRBJ1-5): KAGVTQTPRYLIKTRGQQVTLSCSPISGHRSVSWYQQTPGQGLQFLFEYFSETQRNKGNFPGRFSGRQFSNSRSEMNVSTLELGDSALYLCASSPTGRDQPQHFGDGTRLSIL.

This clonotype showed up just a few times. This sequence joins TRBV6-5 and TRBJ2-7, with 7 bases aligning to TRBD1. The CDR3 sequence is 14 residues long. Germline CDR1 and CDR2: MNHEY and SVGAGI. J was trimmed by 5 bases and V by 0 bases; bases with no gene match: 4. CDR3 loop: CASSYSDRENEQYF. CDR3 bases: TGTGCCAGCAGTTACTCCGACAGGGAGAACGAGCAGTACTTC.

This clonotype appeared many times. This sequence joins TRBV6-1 and TRBJ1-2; 8 bases fit TRBD1. Trimming cost V 5 bases and J 6 bases; bases outside gene matches: 8. Germline loops: CDR1 MNHNS, CDR2 SASEGT. The CDR3 spans 14 residues. This CDR3 reads CASSLGQGKHGYTF. CDR3 nucleotide sequence: TGTGCCAGCAGTCTCGGACAGGGAAAGCATGGCTACACCTTC.

This clonotype was recorded at least ten times. This chain connects TRBV9 to TRBJ2-2; D perhaps matches TRBD1 (6 bases). CDR1 and CDR2 (germline): SGDLS, YYNGEE. This CDR3 is 16 amino acids long. With 4 bases removed from V and 6 bases from J, the gap between germline ends came to 19 bases. The CDR3 reads CASSPIWGREAGELFF. CDR3 bases: TGTGCCAGCAGCCCGATCTGGGGGCGCGAGGCCGGGGAGCTGTTTTTT. Full variable domain (outside the CDR3, taken from reference TRBV9 and TRBJ2-2): DSGVTQTPKHLITATGQRVTLRCSPRSGDLSVYWYQQSLDQGLQFLIQYYNGEERAKGNILERFSAQQFPDLHSELNLSSLELGDSALYFCASSPIWGREAGELFFGEGSRLTVL.

This clonotype came up many times. The chain uses TRBV11-2 and TRBJ1-2; unclear D gene. V lost 6 bases, J lost 4 bases, and 15 bases lay in between. The CDR3 runs to 14 residues. CDR1 SGHAT and CDR2 FQNNGV come from the germline V gene. The CDR3 loop reads CASSPSNLRYGYTF. The CDR3 bases are TGTGCCAGCAGTCCGTCGAATCTCCGCTATGGCTACACCTTC.

This clonotype was observed at least ten times. The gene calls are TRBV12-3 or TRBV12-4 and TRBJ1-2; D might be TRBD1 (5 bases). The CDR3 is 15 amino acids. V lost 5 bases and J lost 4, with 17 bases in between. The CDR3 DNA reads as TGTGCCAGCAGTCATCGGGGGGGGTTGAGCTATGGCTACACCTTC. Its translation is CASSHRGGLSYGYTF.

This clonotype was seen a handful of times. The chain has TRBV25-1 and TRBJ2-7; possible D gene TRBD2, 7 bases. Between the trimmed V and J ends, which lost 1 base and 6 bases, there was a span of 13 bases. Germline V CDR1 and CDR2: MGHDK, SYGVNS. CDR3 size: 14 residues. CDR3 loop: CASSEFGGAVEQYF. CDR3 sequence (DNA): TGTGCCAGCAGTGAATTTGGGGGGGCGGTCGAGCAGTACTTC.

CDR3 DNA sequence: TGTGCCAGCTCAACTACACAGGGCAATGAGCAGTTCTTC. It codes for CASSTTQGNEQFF. The V and J genes are TRBV18 and TRBJ2-1; D is possibly TRBD1 (6 bases). The CDR3 is 13 amino acids. Germline lookup yields CDR1 KGHSH and CDR2 LQKENI. The germline V and J ends were trimmed by 5 bases and 6 bases, with 11 bases remaining between them.